This T cell receptor (beta chain) was captured in a study of blood T cell repertoires in COVID-19. Study context: PBMCs, B-cell-depleted T cells, or T cells provided the cDNA or gDNA that made up the material.

Study members were between roughly 18 and 100 years old and lived in some 26 US regions. Before being deemed recovered, Cohort 3 donors had two negative PCRs, clearance, or symptom resolution. The CDR3 covers 16 residues. Germline V gene sequence: CDR1 SGHRS, CDR2 YFSETQ. V trimming: 5 bases; J trimming: 6 bases; junction bases outside the gene matches: 11. Per the authors' pipeline: Reference gene primer amplification gave nucleated cell count estimates. Measured with immunoSEQ multiplex PCR; TCRdb has only the in-frame clones, and not every one. V and J calls and clone size come straight from that table; D and trimming were deduced from the DNA. The data show approximately 260,000 clones, roughly 90% seen once.

The receptor was isolated from a woman aged 55-75 years who had recovered from COVID-19. This chain joins TRBV5-1 and TRBJ2-2; 9 bases are shared with TRBD1. The sample taken for sequencing was PBMCs or T cells enriched from blood (not recorded which). CDR3 in DNA: TGCGCCAGCAGTTCCCAGGGACAGGGTAACCCCGGGGAGCTGTTTTTT. Its protein product is CASSSQGQGNPGELFF.